Detailed here is one TCR beta chain. Its cognate antigen is unknown. The table came from immunoSEQ multiplex PCR; TCRdb's copy has only in-frame clones and leaves some out. The sample yields about 120,000 clones, 65% to 90% seen once. The data were obtained in a study of T cell responses to AZD1222 COVID-19 vaccine. CDR1 is LNHDA and CDR2 is SQIVND in the germline V gene (reference sequence). The CDR3 is 15 residues long. The V and J ends lost 11 bases and 5 bases respectively, with 24 bases between them. Second-dose intervals of approximately 4 or approximately 12 weeks were pooled. Findings and limits, study-wide: Across spike, vaccine-associated CD4 TCRs were found, dominant at 160-218 and 743-854. Sampling captured repertoires only after the peak T cell response. In a largely white British group with more females than males, clonal diversity was possibly underestimated.

This TCR came from an adult who received the AZD1222 COVID-19 vaccine. The chain joins TRBV19 to TRBJ2-5, with D possibly being TRBD1 or TRBD2 (5 bases each). Sample: peripheral blood, taken 28 days after the second AZD1222 dose. As DNA, the CDR3 is TGTGCCTCGTCTTCCCCTGGGGGAGCCGGGGAGACCCAGTACTTC. Translating gives CASSSPGGAGETQYF.